The 21 T cell receptor beta chains below all came from one sample that was sequenced in a study of cytomegalovirus exposure and HLA in healthy donors. The PCR employed 60 Vbeta primers together with 13 Jbeta primers. Produced via immunoSEQ multiplex PCR; TCRdb's table is partial and in-frame only. The sample includes around 110,000 clones, approximately 80% seen only once; the top ten take roughly 3.9%. Sequenced: PBMCs. All receptors derive from a woman aged 25 to 45 in good health and CMV-seronegative.

This sequence joins TRBV11-2 and TRBJ2-1; D unclear. The CDR3 length is 16 residues. The V gene lost 0 bases and the J gene lost 2 bases, with 11 bases spanning the gap. In germline, CDR1 is SGHAT, CDR2 FQNNGV. CDR3 region: CASSLDLSLAYNEQFF. The CDR3 coding sequence is TGTGCCAGCAGCTTAGATCTTAGCTTGGCCTACAATGAGCAGTTCTTC.

The chain links TRBV10-3 to TRBJ1-5, with 8 bases lining up with TRBD1. From germline, CDR1 is ENHRY and CDR2 SYGVKD. CDR3 length: 12 amino acids. The V segment lost 10 bases and the J segment 1 base; nucleotides outside the gene matches: 0. In DNA, the CDR3 is TGTGCCACAGGGGGCAGCAATCAGCCCCAGCATTTT. Translation: CATGGSNQPQHF.

The V call is TRBV11-2, the J call TRBJ2-1, with 16 bases lining up with TRBD2. Losses at the gene ends were 5 bases for V and 4 bases for J; bases not matched to a gene: 8. This CDR3 is 18 amino acids long. The germline V gene encodes CDR1 SGHAT and CDR2 FQNNGV. The CDR3 spells CASSEGLAGGPKYNEQFF. Written as DNA, the CDR3 is TGTGCCAGCAGCGAGGGACTAGCGGGAGGGCCGAAGTACAATGAGCAGTTCTTC.

Worth noting for this clone: At the DNA level, this CDR3 is encoded by other sequences in the same sample as well. This sequence joins TRBV9 and TRBJ1-2; no clear D gene. Trimming pared 0 bases from V and 8 bases from J, leaving 11 bases between. Germline loops: CDR1 SGDLS, CDR2 YYNGEE. This CDR3 is 13 amino acids long. CDR3 loop: CASSVGRVSGYTF. The CDR3 DNA reads TGTGCCAGCAGCGTAGGGAGGGTGAGCGGCTACACCTTC.

The CDR3 bases are TGTGCCACCAGGACAGGGCTACTGATAGATAATTCACCCCTCCACTTT. It yields the protein CATRTGLLIDNSPLHF. This sequence joins TRBV2 and TRBJ1-6, with 8 nucleotides matching TRBD1. The CDR3 totals 16 residues. Trimming at V came to 10 bases and at J to 5 bases, leaving 13 bases not matched to a gene. Germline CDR1 reads SNHLY; CDR2 reads FYNNEI.

The CDR3 region is CASTSGSHTGELFF. CDR3 nucleotide sequence: TGTGCCTCGACTAGCGGGAGCCACACCGGGGAGCTGTTTTTT. The gene calls are TRBV30 and TRBJ2-2; 12 bases fit TRBD2. Germline V gene lookup returns CDR1 GTSNPN and CDR2 SVGIG (reference sequence). Germline trimming cut 7 bases from V and 3 bases from J; bases unmatched to any gene: 3. The CDR3 extends over 14 amino acids.

V and J are TRBV7-2 and TRBJ2-5; tentatively, D is TRBD1 (6 bases). The CDR3 spans 16 residues. Trimming pared 5 bases from V and 1 base from J, leaving 17 bases between. Germline V CDR1 and CDR2: SGHTA, FQGNSA. The DNA of the CDR3 is TGTGCCAGCAGCCCGGACAGAAATAATCGCCAAGAGACCCAGTACTTC. Amino acids: CASSPDRNNRQETQYF.

The V call is TRBV23-1, the J call TRBJ2-6; 7 positions agree with TRBD1. TRBV23-1 counts as an open reading frame of uncertain function. V shed 0 bases, J shed 4 bases, and the junction held 0 bases outside the gene matches. This CDR3 region has 15 residues. The CDR3 nucleotides are TGCGCCAGCAGTCAATCGGACAGGGGGGCCAACGTCCTGACTTTC. The encoded protein is CASSQSDRGANVLTF.

The V and J genes are TRBV7-2 and TRBJ2-5, with TRBD2 as a possible D gene (6 bases). Germline V gene data show CDR1 as SGHTA and CDR2 as FQGNSA. The CDR3 sequence is 16 residues long. The V gene lost 0 bases and the J gene lost 5 bases, with 16 bases spanning the gap. CDR3 sequence reads: CASSLAIRETLETQYF. In DNA, the CDR3 is TGTGCCAGCAGCTTAGCAATCCGGGAGACTTTGGAGACCCAGTACTTC.

As for this clone: Other DNA sequences in this sample translate to the same CDR3. The chain employs TRBV19 and TRBJ2-5, with 13 bases aligning to TRBD2. In germline, CDR1 is LNHDA, CDR2 SQIVND (reference sequence). CDR3 length: 19 amino acids. The junction had 16 bases not matched to a gene; V was cut back by 2 bases and J by 7 bases. The chain's CDR3 is CASSIRGQGTSGAPSTQYF. As DNA, the CDR3 is TGTGCCAGTAGTATACGGGGACAGGGGACTAGCGGGGCCCCGTCGACCCAGTACTTC.

This chain connects TRBV5-4 to TRBJ2-3; possible D gene TRBD2, 5 bases. The germline V and J ends were trimmed by 0 bases and 0 bases, with 11 bases remaining between them. The CDR3 is 16 residues long. Germline CDR1 and CDR2: SGHNT and YYREEE (reference sequence). The CDR3 spells CASSLALSASTDTQYF. CDR3 in DNA: TGTGCCAGCAGCTTGGCCCTTAGCGCGAGCACAGATACGCAGTATTTT. Combining the CDR3 with reference TRBV5-4 and TRBJ2-3 gives the whole variable domain ETGVTQSPTHLIKTRGQQVTLRCSSQSGHNTVSWYQQALGQGPQFIFQYYREEENGRGNFPPRFSGLQFPNYSSELNVNALELDDSALYLCASSLALSASTDTQYFGPGTRLTVL.

This clone has only a few counts. V and J are TRBV4-3 and TRBJ1-1; the match to TRBD1 covers 9 bases. After removal of 2 bases from V and 0 bases from J, the junction contained 4 bases not matched to a gene. Germline V gene sequence: CDR1 LGHNA, CDR2 YSLEER. The CDR3 length is 16 residues. This chain's CDR3 is CASSQRQGGLNTEAFF. The CDR3 DNA reads as TGCGCCAGCAGCCAACGACAGGGGGGATTGAACACTGAAGCTTTCTTT.

This clone was seen only a few times. This rearrangement joins TRBV25-1 to TRBJ2-5; 9 nucleotides align to TRBD1. TRBJ2-7 matches the DNA end more closely, so the J call is doubtful. The V gene's germline CDR1 is MGHDK and CDR2 SYGVNS. The CDR3 runs 16 residues. For the CDR3, the DNA is TGTGCCAGCAGTGAATCAGGGACAGGGAAAGTTGACGAGCAGTACTTC. This sequence encodes CASSESGTGKVDEQYF.

A note on this clone: The junction differs from germline at one of its ends, possibly a read error. The rearrangement joins TRBV15 to TRBJ2-7; D is perhaps TRBD2 (6 bases). Germline CDR1 is LNHNV and CDR2 is YYDKDF (reference sequence). The CDR3 is 13 amino acids. CDR3 sequence (DNA): TGTGCCACCAGCAGAGATTTCGTCGGGGGTATCAGCTTC. This sequence encodes CATSRDFVGGISF.

The chain carries TRBV25-1 and TRBJ2-5; TRBD2 matches 10 bases. V lost 0 bases, J lost 5 bases, and 9 bases stayed unmatched. This CDR3 has 17 amino acids. The germline V gene encodes CDR1 MGHDK and CDR2 SYGVNS. CDR3 DNA sequence: TGTGCCAGCAGTGAATACCGATTAGCGGGAGGCTCGGAGACCCAGTACTTC. Residues: CASSEYRLAGGSETQYF.

The genes are TRBV5-1 and TRBJ1-2; D is unclear. Germline CDR1 reads SGHRS; CDR2 reads YFSETQ. Trimming stripped 0 bases from V and 7 bases from J, with 7 bases between. The CDR3 extends over 12 amino acids. The CDR3 region is CASSLGGVGYTF. The CDR3 DNA follows: TGCGCCAGCAGCTTGGGCGGGGTTGGCTACACCTTC.

V is TRBV4-2 and J is TRBJ2-2; D might be TRBD1 (6 bases). Germline CDR1 and CDR2: LGHNA and YNFKEQ. CDR3 size: 16 residues. V was clipped by 1 base and J by 5 bases, with 14 bases between them. The CDR3 region is CASSQGQGSGTGELFF. CDR3 in DNA: TGTGCCAGCAGCCAAGGCCAGGGGTCAGGGACCGGGGAGCTGTTTTTT.

V usage is TRBV6-1 and J usage is TRBJ2-1; a possible D gene is TRBD2 (6 bases). The length of the CDR3 is 15 residues. Trimming stripped 3 bases from V and 5 bases from J, with 14 bases between. Germline CDR1 and CDR2: MNHNS and SASEGT. DNA for the CDR3: TGTGCCAGCAGTGATGGAGCGGGTGACAACAATGAGCAGTTCTTC. It specifies CASSDGAGDNNEQFF.

The genes are TRBV7-2 and TRBJ2-2, with 8 bases fitting TRBD1. Per germline, CDR1 SGHTA and CDR2 FQGNSA. This CDR3 spans 15 amino acids. The V segment lost 6 bases and the J segment 2 bases; nucleotides outside the gene matches: 5. CDR3 protein: CASRAGTGNTGELFF. DNA for the CDR3: TGTGCCAGCAGAGCTGGGACAGGAAACACCGGGGAGCTGTTTTTT.

This chain connects TRBV7-9 to TRBJ2-1; the D gene is possibly TRBD2 (6 bases). Germline assignment: CDR1 SEHNR and CDR2 FQNEAQ (reference sequence). The CDR3 runs 14 residues. Trimming shortened V by 0 bases and J by 6 bases, and 9 bases separated the two germline ends. DNA of the CDR3: TGTGCCAGCAGCTTAGCGGGAGGAAGCAATGAGCAGTTCTTC. Residues: CASSLAGGSNEQFF.

This chain connects TRBV30 to TRBJ2-5; D is uncertain. Germline-derived CDR1 and CDR2 are GTSNPN and SVGIG (reference sequence). Deletions cut 3 bases from V and 4 bases from J, with 9 bases between. The CDR3 is made up of 12 amino acids. CDR3 loop: CAWRVAGETQYF. The CDR3 region has the DNA TGTGCCTGGAGAGTAGCCGGAGAGACCCAGTACTTC.